This T cell receptor (beta chain) was profiled in a study of blood T cell repertoires in COVID-19. Study background: Samples of COVID-19 (acute and convalescent) were obtained from the United States, Italy and Spain.

Seattle patients were enrolled while actively infected and followed longitudinally. Sequencing used immunoSEQ multiplex PCR; TCRdb keeps in-frame clones, though not all of them. The table lists about 150,000 clones, just over 90% of them singletons. The CDR3 is 15 residues long. Germline V lookup: CDR1 MNHEY, CDR2 SMNVEV (reference sequence). The V segment lost 6 bases and the J segment 4 bases; nucleotides outside the gene matches: 10. This sequence was found in a man between 18 and 35 years old with COVID-19, enrolled during active disease. The sequenced sample consisted of peripheral blood. The genes are TRBV27 and TRBJ1-2; 8 bases align to TRBD1. The CDR3 spells CASSRDRSPFYGYTF. DNA for the CDR3: TGTGCCAGCAGCCGGGACAGGAGCCCTTTCTATGGCTACACCTTC.